This T cell receptor beta chain was sequenced for a study of breast tumors, draining lymph nodes, adjacent tissues. Study-level findings and limits: The data were judged consistent with most tumor T cells coming from lymph node and expanding in tumor. Tumor repertoires ranked between lymph nodes and nontumor tissue in diversity, with V and J gene preferences. Luminal-like breast cancer showed significantly greater tumor-nontumor repertoire similarity than basal-like breast cancer did.

TCRdb fed the multiplex PCR reads into MiXCR, producing one record per CDR3 protein. The sample has roughly 14,000 distinct CDR3 sequences, around three fifths seen once. A remark on this clonotype: Its antigen is still unknown.

Sequenced input: tumor-adjacent breast tissue. The sequence came from a female donor with breast cancer. Some clones in this sample may be carry-over from other donors' samples.

Written as DNA, the CDR3 is TGTGCCAGTCTTGGGCTAAAGGATACGCAGTATTTT. Its protein is CASLGLKDTQYF. This rearrangement joins TRBV7-6 to TRBJ2-3; no clear D gene. The CDR3 spans 12 residues. Per germline, CDR1 SGHVS and CDR2 FNYEAQ. V lost 9 bases and J 6 bases, leaving 13 bases between the germline ends.